The rows below give T cell receptor beta chains drawn from one sample of a study of T cells after yellow fever vaccination. TCRdb processed the 5' RACE reads anew with MiXCR; each CDR3 protein has one entry. The sample shows more than 25,000 distinct CDR3 sequences, 6.3% of them seen only once. The sample consisted of PBMCs, either bulk or a sorted T-cell subset (CD4+, CD8+, memory, or dextramer-sorted; not recorded which), taken on the day of the yellow fever booster vaccination. Receptors were obtained from a man younger than 45 who received the YFV17D yellow fever vaccine. The CDR3 runs from the conserved cysteine through the conserved F or W. The D gene is left open where the match is weak. The size of a clone is reported for some rows only, either as once, few or many, or as a class for expanded clones.

>-|many|TRBJ1-6|TRBV7-2
CASSPQTPRGSPLHF
TGTGCCAGCAGCCCTCAGACACCACGCGGATCACCCCTCCACTTT
>TRBD1|many|TRBJ2-5|TRBV11-2
CASSLDEGRGSETQYF
TGTGCCAGCAGCTTAGATGAAGGCAGGGGGTCGGAGACCCAGTACTTC
>TRBD2|many|TRBJ2-3|TRBV7-2
CASSLAPSGYTDTQYF
TGTGCCAGCAGCTTAGCGCCTAGCGGGTACACAGATACGCAGTATTTT
>TRBD2|many|TRBJ2-2|TRBV6-1
CASGAGGNTGELFF
TGTGCCAGCGGGGCGGGGGGAAACACCGGGGAGCTGTTTTTT
>-|few|TRBJ2-3|TRBV15
CATSKGRATEAYTQYF
TGTGCCACCAGCAAAGGCCGGGCCACCGAGGCGTATACGCAGTATTTT
>TRBD1|many|TRBJ2-7|TRBV6-5
CASSYTGQGNYEQYF
TGTGCCAGCAGTTACACGGGACAGGGCAACTACGAGCAGTACTTC
>TRBD2|few|TRBJ2-3|TRBV5-5
CASSMTSGSTDTQYF
TGTGCCAGCAGCATGACTAGCGGGAGCACAGATACGCAGTATTTT
>TRBD1|many|TRBJ2-3|TRBV20-1
CSATTGTATDTQYF
TGCAGTGCTACTACCGGGACAGCCACAGATACGCAGTATTTT
>TRBD2|few|TRBJ2-3|TRBV5-1
CASRIQTGGGTDTQYF
TGCGCCAGCAGGATCCAAACGGGAGGAGGGACAGATACGCAGTATTTT
>-|-|TRBJ1-2|TRBV29-1
CSVEVPRAYGYTF
TGCAGCGTTGAAGTACCAAGGGCCTATGGCTACACCTTC
>TRBD2|many|TRBJ2-7|TRBV7-8
CASSFLAGGYEQYF
TGTGCCAGCAGCTTCCTAGCGGGAGGCTACGAGCAGTACTTC
>-|many|TRBJ1-1|TRBV20-1
CSARDAQRGTEAFF
TGCAGTGCTAGAGATGCCCAAAGAGGGACTGAAGCTTTCTTT
>-|many|TRBJ2-2|TRBV15
CATSRESRTGELFF
TGTGCCACCAGCAGAGAGAGCAGAACCGGGGAGCTGTTTTTT
>-|medium-sized|TRBJ2-7|TRBV2
CASRSREPGAYEQYF
TGTGCCAGCAGATCCCGGGAGCCAGGGGCCTACGAGCAGTACTTC
>-|many|TRBJ1-3|TRBV12-3/TRBV12-4
CASSRDRLLSGNTIYF
TGTGCCAGCAGTCGAGACAGGTTGTTGTCTGGAAACACCATATATTTT
>-|few|TRBJ2-2|TRBV5-3
CARSRRPDTGELFF
TGTGCCAGAAGCCGTCGGCCCGACACCGGGGAGCTGTTTTTT
>-|many|TRBJ2-1|TRBV6-2/TRBV6-3
CASSRDNEQFF
TGTGCCAGCAGCCGAGACAATGAGCAGTTCTTC
>-|many|TRBJ2-3|TRBV15
CATSTQTTDTQYF
TGTGCCACCAGCACCCAGACTACAGATACGCAGTATTTT
>-|many|TRBJ1-2|TRBV29-1
CSVEDTRANYGYTF
TGCAGCGTTGAAGATACAAGGGCTAACTATGGCTACACCTTC
>TRBD2|-|TRBJ2-5|TRBV7-6
CASSKQGTSGQETQYF
TGTGCCAGCAGCAAGCAGGGGACTAGCGGGCAAGAGACCCAGTACTTC